This T cell receptor beta chain was identified in a study of T-cell memory formation after mild COVID-19. Across the study: TCR clusters largely stayed donor specific.

TCR alpha and TCR beta cDNA libraries carrying sample barcodes and UMIs were produced by 5'RACE using constant-segment primers. One entry per CDR3 protein, called by TCRdb with MiXCR from the 5' RACE reads. The sample yields 210,000 or so distinct CDR3 sequences, approximately 20% seen once. This clonotype came up a few times. Its target is not known. CDR1 MGHRA and CDR2 YSYEKL come from the germline V gene. Trimming pared 4 bases from V and 3 bases from J, leaving 9 bases between. The CDR3 is 13 residues long. Regarding the study as a whole: CD4+ bias marked clones expanding day 15 to 37, unlike balanced contracting clones.

This rearrangement joins TRBV4-1 to TRBJ1-1, with a possible D match to TRBD1 (5 bases). The sample comprised PBMCs or a T cell subset sorted from them (not recorded which). The TCR comes from an adult woman who had mild COVID-19 (a few samples of this study predate the infection). Cell type and time point are not known. The CDR3 protein is CASSLDSYTEAFF. The CDR3 coding sequence is TGCGCCAGCAGCCTAGACAGTTACACTGAAGCTTTCTTT.